Each of the 31 T cell receptor beta chains below was sequenced from the same sample in a study of T cell clonotyping in hematopoietic cell transplantation. The sample's time point: recipient sample about 28 days before transplant, after cytoreduction. Assay used: immunoSEQ multiplex PCR; TCRdb lists only in-frame clones, some missing. The data contain tens of thousands of clones, 80% to 90% of them singletons. This material consisted of peripheral blood mononuclear cells, taken before stem cell transplant. The source is a man aged 60 to 75 with biphenotypic leukemia. Some clones in this sample may be carry-over from other donors' samples.

The V gene is TRBV28, the J gene TRBJ2-7, with a possible D match to TRBD1 (6 bases). The CDR3 extends over 14 amino acids. Trimming took off 4 bases at V and 3 bases at J, with 13 bases between the two ends. CDR1 and CDR2 from the germline V gene are MDHEN and SYDVKM. The chain's CDR3 is CASSYPGQIYEQYF. The CDR3 coding sequence is TGTGCCAGCAGTTACCCTGGACAGATCTACGAGCAGTACTTC.

This clone appeared a single time. V usage is TRBV6-5 and J usage is TRBJ2-7; D remains unclear. Per germline, CDR1 MNHEY and CDR2 SVGAGI. V was pared by 2 bases and J by 5 bases, with 13 bases between. The CDR3 covers 14 residues. The CDR3 coding sequence is TGTGCCAGCAGTTACGAAGTGGGTGACCACGAGCAGTACTTC. This codes for CASSYEVGDHEQYF.

The chain has TRBV7-2 and TRBJ2-7; 11 bases map to TRBD1. V shed 5 bases, J shed 3 bases, and the junction held 6 bases outside the gene matches. The CDR3 extends over 15 amino acids. CDR1 is SGHTA and CDR2 is FQGNSA in the germline V gene. CDR3 DNA sequence: TGTGCCAGCAGCCGAGGGACAGGGGGATTCTACGAGCAGTACTTC. Encoded protein: CASSRGTGGFYEQYF. Combining the CDR3 with reference TRBV7-2 and TRBJ2-7 gives the whole variable domain GAGVSQSPSNKVTEKGKDVELRCDPISGHTALYWYRQSLGQGLEFLIYFQGNSAPDKSGLPSDRFSAERTGGSVSTLTIQRTQQEDSAVYLCASSRGTGGFYEQYFGPGTRLTVT.

In its sample, this clone was seen once. CDR3 in DNA: TGTGCCAGCAGCTTCGCCGGGACAAGAGTAGAGACCCAGTACTTC. Its translation is CASSFAGTRVETQYF. This chain links TRBV11-2 with TRBJ2-5; D may be TRBD1 (6 bases). V lost 3 bases to trimming and J lost 4 bases, with 15 bases between them. From germline, CDR1 is SGHAT and CDR2 FQNNGV. The CDR3 loop spans 15 amino acids. The variable domain in full, with the rest retrieved from reference TRBV11-2 and TRBJ2-5, is EAGVAQSPRYKIIEKRQSVAFWCNPISGHATLYWYQQILGQGPKLLIQFQNNGVVDDSQLPKDRFSAERLKGVDSTLKIQPAKLEDSAVYLCASSFAGTRVETQYFGPGTRLLVL.

This clone was counted a few times. The chain combines TRBV7-8 with TRBJ2-7, with 8 bases fitting TRBD2. This CDR3 spans 16 amino acids. Germline CDR1 is SGHVS and CDR2 is FQNEAQ. V dropped 4 bases and J dropped 2; count of bases not matched to a gene: 10. CDR3 sequence: CASSSGGAGDPYEQYF. The CDR3 DNA reads TGTGCCAGCAGCTCCGGGGGGGCGGGAGATCCCTACGAGCAGTACTTC.

This clone was seen a few times. The same CDR3 is also encoded by other DNA sequences in this sample. The rearrangement uses TRBV30 and TRBJ1-3; no reliable D call. Trimming took off 0 bases at V and 0 bases at J, with 3 bases between the two ends. The CDR3 spans 13 residues. Per the germline V gene, CDR1 is GTSNPN and CDR2 is SVGIG (reference sequence). Here the CDR3 reads CAWSVDSGNTIYF. In DNA form, the CDR3 reads TGTGCCTGGAGTGTAGACTCTGGAAACACCATATATTTT.

The chain is built from TRBV6-6 and TRBJ2-2; tentative D call: TRBD2 (6 bases). This CDR3 region has 13 residues. Trimming took off 7 bases at V and 10 bases at J, with 16 bases between the two ends. Per germline, CDR1 MNHNY and CDR2 SVGAGI (reference sequence). Here the CDR3 reads CASIRERAPELFF. CDR3 DNA: TGTGCCAGCATCCGGGAGAGAGCCCCGGAGCTGTTTTTT.

The rearrangement joins TRBV19 to TRBJ1-1, with D uncertain. The CDR3 consists of 15 residues. Germline lookup yields CDR1 LNHDA and CDR2 SQIVND (reference sequence). V was clipped by 1 base and J by 1 base, with 10 bases between them. CDR3 protein: CASSIGAQRNTEAFF. The CDR3 nucleotides are TGTGCCAGTAGTATAGGGGCACAGCGGAACACTGAAGCTTTCTTT.

J is TRBJ2-7 and V is TRBV5-1; TRBD2 matches at 10 bases. The V gene end was trimmed by 2 bases and the J gene end by 5 bases; junction bases not matched to a gene: 4. CDR1 SGHRS and CDR2 YFSETQ come from the germline V gene. The CDR3 totals 14 residues. CDR3 in amino acids: CASSFWLAGDEQYF. DNA for the CDR3: TGCGCCAGCAGCTTTTGGCTAGCGGGGGACGAGCAGTACTTC.

The V gene is TRBV7-2, the J gene TRBJ2-7, with TRBD1 as a possible D gene (6 bases). In germline, CDR1 is SGHTA, CDR2 FQGNSA. The CDR3 extends over 15 amino acids. V lost 1 base and J 2 bases, leaving 12 bases between the germline ends. The CDR3 loop is CASSLDSGQPYEQYF. The CDR3 region has the DNA TGTGCCAGCAGCTTAGATTCGGGACAACCCTACGAGCAGTACTTC. Filled out from reference TRBV7-2 and TRBJ2-7, the complete variable domain reads GAGVSQSPSNKVTEKGKDVELRCDPISGHTALYWYRQSLGQGLEFLIYFQGNSAPDKSGLPSDRFSAERTGGSVSTLTIQRTQQEDSAVYLCASSLDSGQPYEQYFGPGTRLTVT.

V gene TRBV28 combines with J gene TRBJ1-3; tentative D call: TRBD1 (6 bases). Trimming pared 5 bases from V and 4 bases from J, leaving 15 bases between. Germline V CDR1 and CDR2: MDHEN, SYDVKM. The CDR3 consists of 15 residues. CDR3 protein: CASSPPGDAGNTIYF. For the CDR3, the DNA is TGTGCCAGCAGTCCCCCAGGGGATGCCGGAAACACCATATATTTT.

The J gene is TRBJ1-5, the V gene TRBV28; D might be TRBD1 (5 bases). The V end was cut by 4 bases, the J end by 0 bases, with 7 bases between. Germline V gene sequence: CDR1 MDHEN, CDR2 SYDVKM. The CDR3 runs to 14 residues. CDR3 residues: CASSYGGSNQPQHF. The CDR3 coding sequence is TGTGCCAGCAGTTACGGGGGTAGCAATCAGCCCCAGCATTTT.

This rearrangement joins TRBV28 to TRBJ1-2, with unresolved D. The CDR3 covers 11 residues. V was shortened by 6 bases and J by 7 bases, with 9 bases between the two germline ends. The germline V gene has CDR1 MDHEN and CDR2 SYDVKM. The CDR3 region has the DNA TGTGCCAGCAGAGACCCGGGTGGCTACACCTTC. Protein sequence: CASRDPGGYTF.

The genes are TRBV9 and TRBJ2-3; 9 bases line up with TRBD2. There are 16 residues in the CDR3. Germline values: CDR1 SGDLS, CDR2 YYNGEE. With 0 bases clipped from V and 4 bases from J, the junction kept 6 bases outside the gene matches. In nucleotides, the CDR3 is TGTGCCAGCAGCGTAGAGGGACTAGCCAAGCCAGATACGCAGTATTTT. It is translated as CASSVEGLAKPDTQYF.

The gene calls are TRBV30 and TRBJ1-5, with unresolved D. V lost 2 bases, J lost 6 bases, and 11 bases lay in between. Looked up from germline, CDR1 is GTSNPN and CDR2 is SVGIG (reference sequence). This CDR3 spans 13 amino acids. CDR3 region: CAWSTTSGQPQHF. The CDR3 DNA reads as TGTGCCTGGAGTACCACGTCGGGTCAGCCCCAGCATTTT.

The chain uses TRBV19 and TRBJ1-1, with unresolved D. V shed 4 bases and J shed 7 bases, with 19 bases lying between them. This CDR3 is built from 15 residues. Germline values: CDR1 LNHDA, CDR2 SQIVND (reference sequence). The CDR3 DNA sequence: TGTGCCAGTAGTAAGCATACGTCGAGAGGCGATGAAGCTTTCTTT. Amino acids: CASSKHTSRGDEAFF.

This clone was recorded only once. The chain carries TRBV7-2 and TRBJ1-1; D gene uncertain. Germline V gene sequence: CDR1 SGHTA, CDR2 FQGNSA. V lost 1 base and J 12 bases, leaving 15 bases between the germline ends. This CDR3 spans 13 amino acids. The CDR3 is CASSLGVDTRSFF. In DNA, the CDR3 is TGTGCCAGCAGCTTAGGAGTAGACACCCGGTCTTTCTTT.

The CDR3 nucleotides read TGTGCCTGGAGCCAAGGGGTTGGCGGTCAGCCCCAGCATTTT. As protein: CAWSQGVGGQPQHF. The V gene is TRBV30, the J gene TRBJ1-5, with D tentatively TRBD1 (5 bases). The germline V gene has CDR1 GTSNPN and CDR2 SVGIG (reference sequence). The CDR3 contains 14 residues. The ends were cut back, 3 bases at V and 6 bases at J, with 15 bases in the middle.

V usage is TRBV11-2 and J usage is TRBJ2-3; a possible D gene is TRBD1 (5 bases). The CDR3 loop spans 15 amino acids. Trimming removed 3 bases at V and 1 base at J, with 11 bases between. Germline assignment: CDR1 SGHAT and CDR2 FQNNGV. As DNA, the CDR3 is TGTGCCAGCAGCTTTTCAGGGCTAGGCACAGATACGCAGTATTTT. Translated, it gives CASSFSGLGTDTQYF.

About this clone itself: The junction departs from the called germline gene at one end, perhaps through a read error. CDR3 sequence: CASSPRGGAKTGELFF. The CDR3, as DNA: TGTGCCAGCAGCCCTAGGGGGGGGGCGAAAACCGGGGAGCTGTTTTTT. This sequence joins TRBV28 and TRBJ2-2, with D tentatively TRBD2 (7 bases). The CDR3 is made up of 16 amino acids. Looked up from germline, CDR1 is MDHEN and CDR2 is SYDVKM.

The V call is TRBV9, the J call TRBJ2-3; 7 bases fit TRBD1. Per germline, CDR1 SGDLS and CDR2 YYNGEE. The CDR3 spans 15 residues. Trimming removed 0 bases from V and 4 bases from J; junction bases left unmatched: 5. The DNA of the CDR3 is TGTGCCAGCAGCGTAGGGGCCCAGGGGGCAGATACGCAGTATTTT. It encodes CASSVGAQGADTQYF.

The chain links TRBV5-1 to TRBJ2-3; TRBD2 aligns across 7 bases. The trim removed 4 bases at V and 3 bases at J, leaving 11 bases unmatched. This CDR3 contains 16 residues. CDR1 and CDR2 (germline): SGHRS, YFSETQ. The chain's CDR3 is CASSPGLLRETDTQYF. The CDR3 DNA reads as TGCGCCAGCAGCCCGGGACTACTGCGCGAAACAGATACGCAGTATTTT.

The CDR3 is CASTRTGISTEAFF. In nucleotides, the CDR3 is TGTGCCAGCACCAGGACAGGAATTAGCACTGAAGCTTTCTTT. The V call is TRBV9, the J call TRBJ1-1; TRBD1 agrees at 7 bases. V shed 6 bases, J shed 4 bases, and the junction held 9 bases outside the gene matches. The CDR3 covers 14 residues. Germline values: CDR1 SGDLS, CDR2 YYNGEE. The complete variable domain, with remaining parts taken from reference TRBV9 and TRBJ1-1, reads DSGVTQTPKHLITATGQRVTLRCSPRSGDLSVYWYQQSLDQGLQFLIQYYNGEERAKGNILERFSAQQFPDLHSELNLSSLELGDSALYFCASTRTGISTEAFFGQGTRLTVV.

V and J are TRBV28 and TRBJ1-1, with D unclear. This CDR3 is built from 12 residues. V was shortened by 7 bases and J by 0 bases, with 6 bases between the two germline ends. From germline, CDR1 is MDHEN and CDR2 SYDVKM. The CDR3 bases are TGTGCCAGCAAGCCCTTGAACACTGAAGCTTTCTTT. Translating it yields CASKPLNTEAFF.

This chain links TRBV4-1 with TRBJ2-7; D remains ambiguous. Germline CDR1 is MGHRA and CDR2 is YSYEKL. The CDR3 is made up of 15 amino acids. With 0 bases removed from V and 4 bases from J, the gap between germline ends came to 13 bases. CDR3 in DNA: TGCGCCAGCAGCCAAGAACGATCTCTTCTTTACGAGCAGTACTTC. Protein: CASSQERSLLYEQYF.

The chain carries TRBV6-5 and TRBJ2-7, with 10 positions matching TRBD2. The J segment lost 4 bases and the V segment lost 8 bases, leaving 8 bases of the junction unmatched. From germline, CDR1 is MNHEY and CDR2 SVGAGI. The CDR3 runs 14 residues. The CDR3 protein is CASGPGTSVYEQYF. The CDR3 DNA reads TGTGCCAGCGGACCCGGGACTAGCGTTTACGAGCAGTACTTC.

This chain links TRBV30 with TRBJ1-4, with D possibly TRBD1 on 5 matching bases. V gave up 0 bases and J gave up 2 bases, with 16 bases separating them. This CDR3 region has 17 residues. Germline assignment: CDR1 GTSNPN and CDR2 SVGIG (reference sequence). The CDR3 is CAWSVGAGQVTNEKLFF. The CDR3 region has the DNA TGTGCCTGGAGTGTTGGGGCAGGGCAAGTGACTAATGAAAAACTGTTTTTT.

The V and J genes are TRBV7-2 and TRBJ2-7; the D gene could be TRBD1 or TRBD2 (5 bases each). V gave up 1 base and J gave up 3 bases, with 10 bases separating them. There are 14 residues in the CDR3. Looked up from germline, CDR1 is SGHTA and CDR2 is FQGNSA. The CDR3 here is CASSLGGSGYEQYF. The CDR3 nucleotides read TGTGCCAGCAGCTTAGGGGGGAGCGGCTACGAGCAGTACTTC.

This rearrangement joins TRBV7-9 to TRBJ1-3; D is perhaps TRBD1 (5 bases). Germline V gene data show CDR1 as SEHNR and CDR2 as FQNEAQ (reference sequence). CDR3 length equals 15 residues. Trimming removed 1 base from V and 1 base from J, with 8 bases in between. The chain's CDR3 is CASSLGGGSGNTIYF. The CDR3 DNA reads TGTGCCAGCAGCTTAGGGGGCGGATCTGGAAACACCATATATTTT.

In DNA, the CDR3 is TGCAGCTTGATAGACGTAGGTGAGCAGTTCTTC. This encodes CSLIDVGEQFF. The chain carries TRBV29-1 and TRBJ2-1; D ambiguous. Trimming took 8 bases from V and 9 from J, leaving 14 bases between them. Germline assignment: CDR1 SQVTM and CDR2 ANQGSEA. The CDR3 extends over 11 amino acids.

The chain uses TRBV20-1 and TRBJ2-7; no clear D gene. V lost 5 bases to trimming and J lost 6 bases, with 11 bases between them. The V gene's germline CDR1 is DFQATT and CDR2 SNEGSKA (reference sequence). The CDR3 contains 11 residues. CDR3: CSAPGPGEQYF. For the CDR3, the DNA is TGCAGTGCTCCCGGGCCAGGCGAGCAGTACTTC.